In its sample, the clone carrying this TCR beta chain was seen many times. Antigen unknown. The data belong to a study of T cells in Graves' hyperthyroidism and ophthalmopathy. Study-wide results and limits: Ophthalmopathy, as predicted by the model, came a median about six months after the prediction.

Trimming removed 7 bases from V and 5 bases from J, with 12 bases in between. There are 13 residues in the CDR3. Ophthalmopathy in the patients scored at least 3 on Clinical Activity Score and at least 4 on NOSPECS grade, lasting under 3 months. Clinical symptoms, serum thyroxine, TRAb, thyroid ultrasound and orbital computed tomography informed diagnoses. More than 8.5 ml of fresh peripheral blood supplied the PBMCs. Using RNA transcripts as the source, TCR beta CDR3 regions were amplified. An initial round of RT-PCR targeting the TCR CDR3 relied on the HTBI primer set. TCRdb redid the calling of the multiplex PCR reads with MiXCR, one entry per CDR3 protein. Altogether approximately 350,000 distinct CDR3 sequences are present, 15% being singletons, with the ten largest covering about 20%.

This receptor was taken from an older woman with Graves' ophthalmopathy. The chain links TRBV12-3 or TRBV12-4 to TRBJ1-5; tentatively, D is TRBD1 (5 bases). The sample taken for sequencing was blood. This CDR3 is CASTLGGHQPQHF. CDR3 sequence (DNA): TGTGCCAGCACCTTGGGGGGTCATCAGCCCCAGCATTTT.